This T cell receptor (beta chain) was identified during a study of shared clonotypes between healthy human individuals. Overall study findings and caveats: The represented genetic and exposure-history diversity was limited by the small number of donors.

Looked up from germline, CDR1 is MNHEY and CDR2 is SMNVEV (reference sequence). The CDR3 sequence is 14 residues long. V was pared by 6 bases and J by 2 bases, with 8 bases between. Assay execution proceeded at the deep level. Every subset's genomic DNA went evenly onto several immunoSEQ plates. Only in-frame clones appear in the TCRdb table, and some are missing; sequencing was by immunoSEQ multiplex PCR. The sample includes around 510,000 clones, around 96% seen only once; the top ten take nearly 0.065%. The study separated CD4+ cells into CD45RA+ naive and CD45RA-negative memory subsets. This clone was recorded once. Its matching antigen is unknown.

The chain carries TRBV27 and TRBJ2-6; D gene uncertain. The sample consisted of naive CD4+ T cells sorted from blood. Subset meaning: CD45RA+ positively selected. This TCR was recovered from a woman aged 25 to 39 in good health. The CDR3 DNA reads TGTGCCAGCAGGTTAATTGCTGGGGCCAACGTCCTGACTTTC. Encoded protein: CASRLIAGANVLTF. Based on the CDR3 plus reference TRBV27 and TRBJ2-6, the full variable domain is EAQVTQNPRYLITVTGKKLTVTCSQNMNHEYMSWYRQDPGLGLRQIYYSMNVEVTDKGDVPEGYKVSRKEKRNFPLILESPSPNQTSLYFCASRLIAGANVLTFGAGSRLTVL.